The next 4 T cell receptor beta chains were all read from a single sample in a study of blood T cell repertoires in COVID-19. Generated by immunoSEQ multiplex PCR, the TCRdb table keeps only in-frame clones and is missing some. The sample lists 200,000 to 300,000 clones; over 80% were seen once. Material: peripheral blood. Every receptor here comes from a woman aged 55-75 years with active or convalescent COVID-19.

The V call is TRBV5-1, the J call TRBJ2-1; 8 nucleotides match TRBD2. The germline V gene encodes CDR1 SGHRS and CDR2 YFSETQ. V was clipped by 3 bases and J by 9 bases; unmatched bases: 14. The CDR3 is 16 residues long. The CDR3 DNA is TGCGCCAGCAGCTCGGGGGTTGGCGGGAGGTTCTTTGAGCAGTTCTTC. The encoded protein is CASSSGVGGRFFEQFF.

This chain uses TRBV19 with TRBJ1-2; 7 bases are shared with TRBD1. After removal of 4 bases from V and 4 bases from J, the junction contained 9 bases not matched to a gene. The CDR3 length is 15 residues. Germline-derived CDR1 and CDR2 are LNHDA and SQIVND (reference sequence). The CDR3 reads CASSKGARGLYGYTF. DNA for the CDR3: TGTGCCAGTAGTAAGGGGGCCAGGGGACTCTATGGCTACACCTTC. Based on the CDR3 plus reference TRBV19 and TRBJ1-2, the full variable domain is DGGITQSPKYLFRKEGQNVTLSCEQNLNHDAMYWYRQDPGQGLRLIYYSQIVNDFQKGDIAEGYSVSREKKESFPLTVTSAQKNPTAFYLCASSKGARGLYGYTFGSGTRLTVV.

This chain uses TRBV19 with TRBJ2-2; 8 positions agree with TRBD1. The CDR3 consists of 15 residues. V was pared by 5 bases and J by 2 bases, with 4 bases of the junction left unmatched. Germline CDR1 LNHDA, CDR2 SQIVND (reference sequence). The CDR3 is CASSLGTGNTGELFF. CDR3 nucleotide sequence: TGTGCCAGTAGTCTGGGGACAGGAAACACCGGGGAGCTGTTTTTT. Together with reference TRBV19 and TRBJ2-2, the CDR3 gives the full variable domain: DGGITQSPKYLFRKEGQNVTLSCEQNLNHDAMYWYRQDPGQGLRLIYYSQIVNDFQKGDIAEGYSVSREKKESFPLTVTSAQKNPTAFYLCASSLGTGNTGELFFGEGSRLTVL.

The chain recombines TRBV5-1 with TRBJ2-1, with 11 bases matching TRBD2. Germline V gene sequence: CDR1 SGHRS, CDR2 YFSETQ. This CDR3 comprises 16 residues. The V segment lost 3 bases and the J segment 7 bases; nucleotides outside the gene matches: 9. CDR3 in DNA: TGCGCCAGCAGCTCCAGGGTTAGCGGGAGGGAAAATGAGCAGTTCTTC. This sequence encodes CASSSRVSGRENEQFF.